This T cell receptor beta chain is from a study of glioma-infiltrating T cells after dendritic cell vaccination. As for time point: after dendritic cell vaccination, including at tumor progression/relapse. PBMC were collected before vaccination, two weeks after the third vaccination, and at progression. Measured with immunoSEQ multiplex PCR; TCRdb has only the in-frame clones, and not every one. The profile covers fewer than 65,000 clones, with about 89% appearing a single time and roughly 5.6% taken by the ten largest. As to this clone: One end of the junction does not line up with germline, which may come from a read error.

This CDR3 has 13 residues. Germline-derived CDR1 and CDR2 are SSHAT and FNYEAQ (reference sequence). The sequenced sample was blood, obtained after dendritic cell vaccination. The genes are TRBV7-7 and TRBJ1-1, with D maybe TRBD1 (6 bases). This clonotype was obtained from a human donor with glioblastoma. The CDR3 region is CASSLDRDTEAFF. CDR3 bases: TGTGCTAGCAGCTTAGATCGGGACACGGAAGCTTTCTTT.